The rows below give T cell receptor beta chains drawn from one sample of a study of blood T cells in healthy people across ages. TCRdb analysed the 5' RACE reads with MiXCR anew, one entry per CDR3 protein. The sample shows about 1.7 million distinct CDR3 sequences, under 30% of them seen only once. Source material: blood. The source of these receptors is a woman in her 30s in good health. The CDR3 runs from the conserved cysteine through the conserved F or W. A D gene is named only where the DNA matches it firmly. Size is omitted from some rows. Given values are once, few, many or a class for expanded clones.

j_call	v_call	d_call	clone_size	cdr3_aa	cdr3_nt
TRBJ2-4	TRBV20-1	NA	few	CSGGNRAGIQYF	TGCAGTGGAGGGAACAGGGCGGGCATTCAGTACTTC
TRBJ2-3	TRBV12-3/TRBV12-4	TRBD2	NA	CASSLEPGLAGDTQYF	TGTGCCAGCAGTTTGGAGCCGGGACTAGCAGGGGATACGCAGTATTTT
TRBJ2-7	TRBV29-1	NA	many	CSVGTEDFYEQYF	TGCAGCGTTGGGACGGAAGACTTCTACGAGCAGTACTTC
TRBJ2-7	TRBV5-1	NA	NA	CASSPGGGSREQYF	TGCGCCAGCAGCCCGGGTGGAGGATCGAGGGAGCAGTACTTC
TRBJ1-6	TRBV4-3	NA	NA	CASSQEGSRNSPLHF	TGCGCCAGCAGCCAAGAGGGAAGTCGAAATTCACCCCTCCACTTT
TRBJ2-1	TRBV5-1	TRBD2	NA	CASRYEAGVVQIGNEQFF	TGCGCCAGCAGATATGAAGCGGGAGTGGTCCAAATAGGGAATGAGCAGTTCTTC
TRBJ1-5	TRBV12-3/TRBV12-4	NA	once	CASSYGRGEQPQHF	TGTGCCAGCAGTTACGGACGGGGGGAACAGCCCCAGCATTTT
TRBJ2-3	TRBV7-6	NA	NA	CASSLERTPVYPQYF	TGTGCCAGCAGCTTAGAAAGGACGCCGGTATACCCCCAGTATTTT
TRBJ2-1	TRBV6-5	NA	few	CASSYSSFRSTNEQFF	TGTGCCAGCAGTTACTCGAGTTTCAGGAGTACAAATGAGCAGTTCTTC
TRBJ1-6	TRBV5-4	NA	NA	CASSLETVDSPLHF	TGTGCCAGCAGCTTGGAGACAGTTGATTCACCCCTCCACTTT
TRBJ2-7	TRBV5-1	TRBD2	NA	CASSPLLAGNEQYF	TGCGCCAGCAGCCCCTTGCTAGCGGGAAACGAGCAGTACTTC
TRBJ2-1	TRBV5-5	TRBD2	NA	CVSSFGASGSNEQFF	TGTGTCAGCAGCTTTGGAGCTAGCGGGAGCAATGAGCAGTTCTTC
TRBJ1-2	TRBV11-2	NA	many	CASSLPGESYGYTF	TGTGCCAGCAGCTTACCAGGGGAAAGCTATGGCTACACCTTC
TRBJ2-5	TRBV5-1	TRBD1	few	CASSLETGKGTQYF	TGCGCCAGCAGCTTGGAGACAGGGAAGGGGACCCAGTACTTC
TRBJ2-5	TRBV12-3/TRBV12-4	NA	few	CASSLREAQYF	TGTGCCAGCAGTTTGAGGGAGGCCCAGTACTTC
TRBJ1-2	TRBV6-6	NA	NA	CASSYSTETYGYTF	TGTGCCAGCAGTTACTCAACAGAAACCTATGGCTACACCTTC
TRBJ2-2	TRBV7-2	NA	few	CASSLDVLLAHRGELFF	TGTGCCAGCAGCTTAGACGTCCTTTTGGCCCACAGGGGGGAGCTGTTTTTT
TRBJ1-1	TRBV14	TRBD1	once	CASSQDRLITGVAEAFF	TGTGCCAGCAGCCAGGATAGGCTCATCACAGGGGTAGCTGAAGCTTTCTTT
TRBJ2-7	TRBV29-1	TRBD1	few	CSVEAGQEYEQYF	TGCAGCGTTGAAGCCGGACAGGAGTACGAGCAGTACTTC
TRBJ2-1	TRBV15	NA	few	CATSVGVGTSGIPRFF	NA
TRBJ2-1	TRBV6-6	NA	many	CASSYGEGQFF	TGTGCCAGCAGTTACGGGGAAGGGCAGTTCTTC
TRBJ2-2	TRBV28	NA	NA	CASSGQWGEELFF	TGTGCCAGCAGCGGGCAGTGGGGAGAGGAGCTGTTTTTT
TRBJ2-3	TRBV7-2	NA	NA	CASSRGRPGETQYF	TGTGCCAGCAGCCGCGGCCGCCCGGGAGAGACGCAGTATTTT
TRBJ2-1	TRBV29-1	TRBD2	NA	CSVWTSGSFRYNEQFF	TGCAGCGTTTGGACTAGCGGGAGTTTTAGGTACAATGAGCAGTTCTTC
TRBJ2-3	TRBV12-5	NA	NA	CASGFRGQPADTQYF	TGTGCTAGTGGTTTCCGCGGCCAGCCGGCAGATACGCAGTATTTT
TRBJ2-1	TRBV7-9	TRBD2	many	CASSPGLAGGPNEQFF	TGTGCCAGCAGCCCAGGACTAGCGGGAGGGCCAAATGAGCAGTTCTTC
TRBJ2-3	TRBV7-3	NA	few	CASSRGRGARSDTQYF	TGTGCCAGCAGCCGCGGGCGGGGCGCAAGGTCTGATACGCAGTATTTT
TRBJ2-1	TRBV7-2	TRBD2	NA	CASSISGRSYNEQFF	TGTGCCAGCAGCATTAGCGGGAGGTCCTACAATGAGCAGTTCTTC
TRBJ1-2	TRBV7-2	NA	NA	CASSRDVNYGYTF	TGTGCCAGCAGCCGCGATGTTAACTATGGCTACACCTTC
TRBJ2-6	TRBV5-1	NA	NA	CASSLSPRAGPSSGANVLTF	TGCGCCAGCAGCTTGAGTCCCCGGGCAGGGCCGTCCTCTGGGGCCAACGTCCTGACTTTC
TRBJ1-1	TRBV6-6	NA	few	CAGTDWGVNTEAFF	TGTGCCGGCACCGACTGGGGAGTGAACACTGAAGCTTTCTTT
TRBJ2-5	TRBV28	TRBD2	many	CASSQGGTETQYF	TGTGCCAGCAGCCAGGGAGGGACAGAGACCCAGTACTTC
TRBJ2-7	TRBV9	TRBD1	NA	CASSARTGDYEQYF	TGTGCCAGCAGCGCCCGGACAGGGGACTACGAGCAGTACTTC
TRBJ1-2	TRBV5-1	TRBD1	few	CASSPGDREAYGYTF	TGCGCCAGCAGCCCCGGGGACAGGGAGGCCTATGGCTACACCTTC
TRBJ1-1	TRBV27	NA	few	CASSFFRGTEAFF	TGTGCCAGCAGTTTCTTCCGGGGGACTGAAGCTTTCTTT
TRBJ2-7	TRBV2	NA	NA	CASSDGGTSYEQYF	TGTGCCAGCAGTGATGGGGGGACCTCATACGAGCAGTACTTC
TRBJ1-2	TRBV15	NA	NA	CATSRADRNYGYTF	TGTGCCACCAGCAGGGCTGACCGTAACTATGGCTACACCTTC
TRBJ2-1	TRBV2	TRBD2	few	CASSELAGGPYNEQFF	TGTGCCAGCAGTGAGCTAGCGGGGGGGCCTTACAATGAGCAGTTCTTC
TRBJ2-7	TRBV11-2	NA	few	CASSLDPTQVPHEQYF	TGTGCCAGCAGCTTAGACCCAACGCAGGTGCCCCACGAGCAGTACTTC
TRBJ2-1	TRBV5-1	TRBD2	few	CASSLKRGAGNEQFF	TGCGCCAGCAGCTTGAAGCGGGGGGCGGGGAATGAGCAGTTCTTC
TRBJ2-3	TRBV5-1	TRBD2	once	CASHKGLAGLTDTQYF	TGCGCCAGCCACAAGGGACTAGCGGGACTCACAGATACGCAGTATTTT
TRBJ1-2	TRBV28	NA	many	CASAQNYGYTF	TGTGCCAGCGCCCAAAACTATGGCTACACCTTC
TRBJ2-5	TRBV27	TRBD1	few	CASSPRTGEQGETQYF	TGTGCCAGCAGTCCACGGACAGGGGAGCAGGGGGAGACCCAGTACTTC
TRBJ2-1	TRBV7-8	TRBD2	NA	CASSLAPGTSFNEQFF	TGTGCCAGCAGCTTGGCCCCCGGGACTAGCTTCAATGAGCAGTTCTTC
TRBJ2-1	TRBV3-1	TRBD1	NA	CASGDRGSGPAPNEQFF	TGTGCCAGCGGCGACAGGGGCTCGGGACCAGCCCCCAATGAGCAGTTCTTC
TRBJ2-1	TRBV6-5	TRBD1	NA	CASRRDRGINEQFF	TGTGCTTCCCGGAGGGACAGGGGGATCAATGAGCAGTTCTTC
TRBJ2-6	TRBV20-1	NA	NA	CSAREATRANVLTF	TGTAGTGCTAGGGAGGCTACTAGGGCCAACGTCCTGACTTTC
TRBJ2-7	TRBV28	NA	NA	CSSGLTDEQYF	TGTAGCTCGGGGCTGACCGACGAGCAGTACTTC
TRBJ2-5	TRBV9	TRBD2	NA	CASSDPGASGEETQYF	TGTGCCAGCAGCGACCCGGGGGCTAGCGGGGAAGAGACCCAGTACTTC
TRBJ1-5	TRBV19	TRBD1	NA	CASSIRQGNQPQHF	TGTGCCAGTAGTATCCGACAGGGGAATCAGCCCCAGCATTTT
TRBJ2-3	TRBV20-1	NA	few	CSAKDYTTDTQYF	TGCAGTGCAAAGGACTACACCACAGATACGCAGTATTTT
TRBJ1-2	TRBV28	NA	once	CAGSLRQNYGYTF	TGTGCCGGCAGTTTACGTCAGAACTATGGCTACACCTTC
TRBJ2-6	TRBV7-2	TRBD2	once	CASSSRLAGATGANVLTF	TGTGCCAGCAGCTCCCGACTAGCGGGAGCCACTGGGGCCAACGTCCTGACTTTC
TRBJ2-7	TRBV27	NA	NA	CASSLGLYNEQYF	TGTGCCAGCAGTTTAGGACTTTACAATGAGCAGTACTTC
TRBJ1-1	TRBV29-1	NA	NA	CSAKGGGLDTEAFF	TGCAGCGCCAAAGGGGGGGGGCTGGACACTGAAGCTTTCTTT